Given below is one TCR beta chain in context. V was clipped by 1 base and J by 1 base; unmatched bases: 9. This CDR3 is built from 17 residues. Germline values: CDR1 SEHNR, CDR2 FQNEAQ (reference sequence). The use of a sample-barcoded 5' primer and a J-beta primer mix characterized a second PCR of about 7 to 12 cycles. Using its own MiXCR run on the 5' RACE reads, TCRdb lists one record per CDR3 protein. The table lists hundreds of thousands of distinct CDR3 sequences, roughly 64% of them singletons, with 20% to 25% in the top ten. The record originates from a study of blood T cells in healthy people across ages.

Sequenced: blood. The chain links TRBV7-9 to TRBJ1-1, with 7 nucleotides matching TRBD1. This TCR was recovered from a young man in good health. The chain's CDR3 is CASSLDSRDRRNTEAFF. In nucleotides, the CDR3 is TGTGCCAGCAGCTTAGATTCCCGGGACAGAAGGAACACTGAAGCTTTCTTT.